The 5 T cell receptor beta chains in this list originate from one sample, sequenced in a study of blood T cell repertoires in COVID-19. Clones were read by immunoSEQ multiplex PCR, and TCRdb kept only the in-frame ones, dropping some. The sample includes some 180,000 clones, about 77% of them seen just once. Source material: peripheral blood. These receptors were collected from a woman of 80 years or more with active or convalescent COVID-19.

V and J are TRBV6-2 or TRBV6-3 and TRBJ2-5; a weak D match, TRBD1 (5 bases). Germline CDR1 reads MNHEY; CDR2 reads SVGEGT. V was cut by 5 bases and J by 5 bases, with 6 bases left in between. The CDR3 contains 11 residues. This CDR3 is CASSPGETQYF. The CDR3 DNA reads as TGTGCCAGCAGTCCAGGGGAGACCCAGTACTTC.

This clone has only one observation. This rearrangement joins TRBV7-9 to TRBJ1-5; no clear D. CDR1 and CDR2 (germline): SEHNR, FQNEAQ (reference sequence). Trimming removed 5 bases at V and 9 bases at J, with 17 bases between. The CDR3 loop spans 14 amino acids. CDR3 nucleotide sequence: TGTGCCAGCAGCCACTACCGGGTCCCGGGGCCCCAGCATTTT. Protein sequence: CASSHYRVPGPQHF.

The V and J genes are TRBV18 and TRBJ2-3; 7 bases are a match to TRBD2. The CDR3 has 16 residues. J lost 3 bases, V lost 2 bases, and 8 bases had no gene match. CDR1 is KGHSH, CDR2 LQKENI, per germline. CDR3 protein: CASSPFKRGETDTQYF. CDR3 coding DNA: TGTGCCAGCTCACCATTCAAACGGGGGGAAACAGATACGCAGTATTTT.

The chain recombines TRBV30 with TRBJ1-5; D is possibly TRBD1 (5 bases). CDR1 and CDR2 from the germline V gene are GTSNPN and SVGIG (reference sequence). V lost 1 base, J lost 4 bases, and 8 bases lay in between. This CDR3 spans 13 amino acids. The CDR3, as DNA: TGTGCCTGGAGTGGACAGTCAAATCAGCCCCAGCATTTT. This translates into CAWSGQSNQPQHF.

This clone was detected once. The DNA for the CDR3 is TGTGCCAGCTCAATAGGGACAGGACGAAATTCACCCCTCCACTTT. Translating it yields CASSIGTGRNSPLHF. The chain combines TRBV18 with TRBJ1-6, with 8 nucleotides matching TRBD1. The germline V gene encodes CDR1 KGHSH and CDR2 LQKENI. Trimming took 5 bases from V and 7 from J; bases not matched to a gene: 7. The CDR3 sequence is 15 residues long. The full variable domain, with the rest looked up from reference TRBV18 and TRBJ1-6, is NAGVMQNPRHLVRRRGQEARLRCSPMKGHSHVYWYRQLPEEGLKFMVYLQKENIIDESGMPKERFSAEFPKEGPSILRIQQVVRGDSAAYFCASSIGTGRNSPLHFGNGTRLTVT.